The source of this T cell receptor (beta chain) is a study of blood T cell repertoires in COVID-19. Study overall: Samples taken during acute and convalescent COVID-19 were collected in the United States, Italy and Spain. T cells, B-cell-depleted T cells, or PBMCs provided the cDNA or gDNA that served as material.

The junction had 8 bases not matched to a gene; V was cut back by 3 bases and J by 8 bases. This CDR3 has 14 amino acids. The germline V gene encodes CDR1 SGHRS and CDR2 YFSETQ. In the authors' methods: Cell counts per sample came from amplifying reference gene primers. Libraries were prepared by immunoSEQ multiplex PCR; TCRdb keeps only in-frame clonotypes and omits some of them. That table is the source of V, J and clone size, and D and trimming were worked out from the DNA. The sample records 150,000 to 200,000 clones, about 80% being singletons. The origin of this receptor is a woman in her seventies with acute or convalescent COVID-19. Sequencing was carried out using peripheral blood. This chain connects TRBV5-1 to TRBJ2-1, with 7 bases matching TRBD2. The CDR3 nucleotides are TGCGCCAGCAGCTCCCGTAGCGGGCTCGATGAGCAGTTCTTC. Protein: CASSSRSGLDEQFF.